A single sample is the source of the 13 T cell receptor beta chains below, sequenced in a study of T cells in Graves' hyperthyroidism and ophthalmopathy. RNA transcripts gave rise to amplified TCR beta CDR3 regions. When the TCR CDR3 underwent first-round RT-PCR, the HTBI primer set was used. TCRdb reanalysed the multiplex PCR reads using MiXCR and keeps one entry per CDR3 protein. The sample shows around 200,000 distinct CDR3 sequences, 15% to 20% of them seen only once. The specimen sequenced was blood. Receptor source: a woman in her forties or fifties with Graves' hyperthyroidism.

This clonotype occurred many times. The V call is TRBV27, the J call TRBJ2-2; maybe TRBD2 (6 bases). From germline, CDR1 is MNHEY and CDR2 SMNVEV (reference sequence). This CDR3 spans 18 amino acids. V lost 4 bases, J lost 1 base, and 19 bases lay in between. CDR3 sequence: CASSSGLEIAVNTGELFF. CDR3 sequence (DNA): TGTGCCAGCAGTTCTGGACTGGAGATAGCGGTGAACACCGGGGAGCTGTTTTTT.

There are many counts of this clonotype. The chain recombines TRBV19 with TRBJ1-6, with D possibly matching TRBD1 (6 bases). The CDR3 totals 14 residues. Trimming took off 7 bases at V and 9 bases at J, with 16 bases between the two ends. CDR1 and CDR2 (germline): LNHDA, SQIVND (reference sequence). CDR3: CASNLQGGGSPLHF. The CDR3 DNA follows: TGTGCCAGTAACCTACAGGGAGGTGGTTCACCCCTCCACTTT.

This clonotype was counted at least ten times. The chain links TRBV4-1 to TRBJ1-5; TRBD1 is a possible D gene (6 bases). The CDR3 loop spans 16 amino acids. V lost 4 bases and J 2 bases, leaving 15 bases between the germline ends. Germline V CDR1 and CDR2: MGHRA, YSYEKL. The CDR3 coding sequence is TGCGCCAGCAGCCGTACCTCACAGGGAGGCAATCAGCCCCAGCATTTT. Its protein product is CASSRTSQGGNQPQHF.

This clonotype was seen a few times. This may be a read error: a much more frequent sequence differs by one nucleotide. CDR3 coding DNA: TGTGCCAGCAGAGACTGGACAGGGGGCACCGCTGAAGCTTTCTTT. This sequence encodes CASRDWTGGTAEAFF. The chain joins TRBV2 to TRBJ1-1; TRBD1 agrees at 11 bases. V trimming: 6 bases; J trimming: 6 bases; junction bases outside the gene matches: 9. The CDR3 is 15 amino acids. Looked up from germline, CDR1 is SNHLY and CDR2 is FYNNEI.

This clonotype has a handful of counts. This chain uses TRBV5-8 with TRBJ2-1, with D possibly being TRBD2 (5 bases). With 8 bases removed from V and 1 base from J, the gap between germline ends came to 10 bases. The CDR3 is 13 residues long. Germline CDR1 and CDR2: SGHTS and YDEGEE. CDR3 region: CASIWESYNEQFF. The CDR3 coding sequence is TGTGCCAGTATTTGGGAGTCCTACAATGAGCAGTTCTTC. Based on the CDR3 plus reference TRBV5-8 and TRBJ2-1, the full variable domain is EAGVTQSPTHLIKTRGQQATLRCSPISGHTSVYWYQQALGLGLQFLLWYDEGEERNRGNFPPRFSGRQFPNYSSELNVNALELEDSALYLCASIWESYNEQFFGPGTRLTVL.

This clonotype was seen a handful of times. This rearrangement joins TRBV18 to TRBJ1-4; D is ambiguous. V gave up 3 bases and J gave up 4 bases, with 6 bases separating them. CDR3 length: 13 amino acids. Germline V gives CDR1 KGHSH, CDR2 LQKENI. CDR3 coding DNA: TGTGCCAGCTCACCGCAGATTAATGAAAAACTGTTTTTT. Protein product: CASSPQINEKLFF.

This clonotype has a count of ten or more. The chain carries TRBV9 and TRBJ2-2, with D possibly being TRBD1 or TRBD2 (5 bases each). The germline V gene has CDR1 SGDLS and CDR2 YYNGEE. V gave up 0 bases and J gave up 6 bases, with 12 bases separating them. This CDR3 is 15 amino acids long. The CDR3 loop reads CASSVEARGAGELFF. In DNA form, the CDR3 reads TGTGCCAGCAGCGTAGAGGCCCGAGGGGCCGGGGAGCTGTTTTTT.

This clonotype was seen a few times. The rearrangement links TRBV9 to TRBJ2-7, with D possibly TRBD2 on 5 matching bases. The germline CDR1 and CDR2 sequences are SGDLS and YYNGEE. V was clipped by 0 bases and J by 2 bases, with 9 bases between them. The CDR3 sequence is 14 residues long. CDR3 residues: CASSVDGEPYEQYF. The CDR3 nucleotides are TGTGCCAGCAGCGTAGATGGGGAGCCCTACGAGCAGTACTTC. The full variable domain, with the rest looked up from reference TRBV9 and TRBJ2-7, is DSGVTQTPKHLITATGQRVTLRCSPRSGDLSVYWYQQSLDQGLQFLIQYYNGEERAKGNILERFSAQQFPDLHSELNLSSLELGDSALYFCASSVDGEPYEQYFGPGTRLTVT.

This clonotype was seen repeatedly, ten times or more. The rearrangement uses TRBV24-1 and TRBJ2-5; the match to TRBD1 covers 7 bases. The CDR3 runs to 15 residues. Germline values: CDR1 KGHDR, CDR2 SFDVKD. Germline trimming cut 5 bases from V and 2 bases from J; bases unmatched to any gene: 7. The CDR3 spells CATSVMTGLQETQYF. CDR3 nucleotides: TGTGCCACCAGTGTTATGACAGGGTTACAAGAGACCCAGTACTTC.

V usage is TRBV24-1 and J usage is TRBJ2-2; TRBD1 aligns across 10 bases. The V and J ends lost 4 bases and 6 bases, in that order; junction bases with no gene match: 4. CDR3 length: 15 residues. CDR1 and CDR2 from the germline V gene are KGHDR and SFDVKD. The CDR3 DNA sequence: TGTGCCACCAGTGAGTCCGGGACAGGGGCCGGGGAGCTGTTTTTT. Residues: CATSESGTGAGELFF.

For this clonotype: A read error may explain this, as a much larger clone is one base away. V is TRBV7-3 and J is TRBJ2-3; perhaps TRBD2 as D (6 bases). Germline loops: CDR1 SGHTA, CDR2 FQGTGA. This CDR3 comprises 16 residues. Here the CDR3 DNA reads TGTGCCAGCAGCTTATTAGGCGGCGGGGCCACAGATGCGCAGTATTTT. It encodes CASSLLGGGATDAQYF.

This clonotype came up many times. This chain joins TRBV2 and TRBJ2-1, with 7 positions matching TRBD1. The J segment lost 0 bases and the V segment lost 6 bases, leaving 5 bases of the junction unmatched. The germline CDR1 and CDR2 sequences are SNHLY and FYNNEI. This CDR3 contains 15 residues. The chain's CDR3 is CASRRDRRSYNEQFF. In DNA, the CDR3 is TGTGCCAGCAGGAGGGACAGACGCTCCTACAATGAGCAGTTCTTC.

This clonotype was seen a handful of times. The rearrangement joins TRBV20-1 to TRBJ2-7, with 7 bases that match TRBD2. The junction had 7 bases not matched to a gene; V was cut back by 5 bases and J by 0 bases. This CDR3 is 14 amino acids long. The V gene's germline CDR1 is DFQATT and CDR2 SNEGSKA (reference sequence). The CDR3 here is CSARIAGSSYEQYF. In DNA form, the CDR3 reads TGCAGTGCTCGAATAGCGGGTAGCTCCTACGAGCAGTACTTC.